At least ten counts were recorded for the clone carrying this T cell receptor (beta chain). No antigen is known for it. Germline CDR1 SGHAT, CDR2 FQNNGV. Losses at the gene ends were 6 bases for V and 5 bases for J; bases not matched to a gene: 8. This CDR3 comprises 14 residues. Arm-PCR of CDR3 regions and iRepertoire HTBI primers were used to build TCR beta libraries. Each CDR3 protein is one row after TCRdb ran MiXCR on the multiplex PCR reads. The sample consists of hundreds of thousands of distinct CDR3 sequences, roughly 15% of them appearing once. These data originate in a study of regulatory T cells in long-lasting Graves disease. Regarding the study as a whole: Whereas new patients shared some 970 public clonotypes, persistent patients shared more, at approximately 2,700.

Sample time point: newly diagnosed GD, antithyroid drugs for less than 3 months. RNA isolated from PBMCs was used to make the TCR library. This sample was shared with a second study, whose subject was T cells in Graves' hyperthyroidism and ophthalmopathy.

This receptor was identified in a man in his late teens or twenties with Graves disease. Material: peripheral blood mononuclear cells (PBMCs), obtained at new diagnosis, from a patient treated with antithyroid drugs. The chain is built from TRBV11-2 and TRBJ2-5, with 8 bases that match TRBD2. Written as DNA, the CDR3 is TGTGCCAGCAGTTCAAGCGGGAGAGTTGAGACCCAGTACTTC. Protein: CASSSSGRVETQYF.